This T cell receptor beta chain derives from a study of T-cell reconstitution after alpha-beta-depleted transplantation in children. General observations from the study: Several hundred expanded graft clones reportedly were the source of alpha-beta T cells about two months after transplant. At the one-year point after transplant, T-cell counts and TCRbeta diversity were found to come mostly from T cells that had been newly produced.

Germline loops: CDR1 SGHVS, CDR2 FQNEAQ. The V gene lost 1 base and the J gene lost 6 bases, with 10 bases spanning the gap. This CDR3 is 13 amino acids long. About this clonotype itself: Its antigen is unknown.

As it was prepared, the TCRbeta library received unique molecular identifiers. TCRdb re-derived calls from the PCR reads in MiXCR, one entry per CDR3 protein. The sample has about 980,000 distinct CDR3 sequences, 25% to 30% seen once. The clonotype comes from a boy younger than two who had a stem cell transplant for SCID, so the T cells may come from the graft donor. The chain employs TRBV7-8 and TRBJ2-7; tentatively, D is TRBD2 (5 bases). Material: PBMCs, mostly from graft donor cells, obtained 360 days after TCRalphabeta/CD19-depleted stem cell transplant. The CDR3 protein is CASSLGRTVEQYF. The CDR3 DNA reads as TGTGCCAGCAGCTTAGGGAGGACGGTCGAGCAGTACTTC.